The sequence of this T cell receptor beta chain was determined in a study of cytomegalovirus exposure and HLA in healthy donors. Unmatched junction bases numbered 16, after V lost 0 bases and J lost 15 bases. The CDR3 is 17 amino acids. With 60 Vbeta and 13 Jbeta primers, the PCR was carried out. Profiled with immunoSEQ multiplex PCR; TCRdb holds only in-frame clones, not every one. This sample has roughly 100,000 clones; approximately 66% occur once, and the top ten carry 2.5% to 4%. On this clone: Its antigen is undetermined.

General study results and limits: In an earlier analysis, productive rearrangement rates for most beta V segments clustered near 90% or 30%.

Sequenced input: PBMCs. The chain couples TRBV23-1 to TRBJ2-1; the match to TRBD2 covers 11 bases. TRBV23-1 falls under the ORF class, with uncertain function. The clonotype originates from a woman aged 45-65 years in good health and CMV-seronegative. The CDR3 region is CASSQSELAGVPPPGFF. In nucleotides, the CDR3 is TGCGCCAGCAGTCAATCCGAACTAGCGGGAGTCCCCCCGCCCGGGTTCTTC.